This T cell receptor beta chain is drawn from a study of T-cell reconstitution after alpha-beta-depleted transplantation in children. A library of TCRbeta sequences, prepared with unique molecular identifiers, was generated. TCRdb redid the calling of the PCR reads with MiXCR, one entry per CDR3 protein. The data show more than 90,000 distinct CDR3 sequences, roughly 8.8% seen once. In its sample, this clonotype was seen many times. V was trimmed by 6 bases and J by 1 base, leaving 18 bases between them. The CDR3 runs 16 residues. Looked up from germline, CDR1 is KGHSH and CDR2 is LQKENI. The chain joins TRBV18 to TRBJ1-1; D possibly corresponds to TRBD1 (5 bases). The sequences come from PBMCs from the stem cell graft donor, collected from the stem cell graft. The clonotype comes from a human donor who donated a stem cell graft to a child with congenital amegakaryocytic thrombocytopenia. The CDR3 reads CASSPRELIKNTEAFF. The DNA for the CDR3 is TGTGCCAGCTCCCCCAGGGAGCTCATCAAGAACACTGAAGCTTTCTTT.